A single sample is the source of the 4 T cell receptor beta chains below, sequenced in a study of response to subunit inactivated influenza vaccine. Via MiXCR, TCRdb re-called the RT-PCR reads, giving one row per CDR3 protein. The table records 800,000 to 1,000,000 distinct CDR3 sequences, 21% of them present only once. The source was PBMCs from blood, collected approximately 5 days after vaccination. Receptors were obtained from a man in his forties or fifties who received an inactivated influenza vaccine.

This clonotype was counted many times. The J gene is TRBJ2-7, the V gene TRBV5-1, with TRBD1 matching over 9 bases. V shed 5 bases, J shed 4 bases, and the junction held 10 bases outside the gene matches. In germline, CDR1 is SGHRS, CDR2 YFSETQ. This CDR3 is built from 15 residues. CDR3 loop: CASSPLQGAGYEQYF. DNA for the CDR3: TGCGCCAGCAGTCCCCTACAGGGGGCCGGATACGAGCAGTACTTC.

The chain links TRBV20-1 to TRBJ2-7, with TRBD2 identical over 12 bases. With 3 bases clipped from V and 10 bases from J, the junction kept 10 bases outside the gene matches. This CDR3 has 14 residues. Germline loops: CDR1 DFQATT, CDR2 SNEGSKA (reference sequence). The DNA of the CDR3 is TGCAGTGCTAGCATGGGTCTAGCGGGAGGGCATCAGTACTTC. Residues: CSASMGLAGGHQYF.

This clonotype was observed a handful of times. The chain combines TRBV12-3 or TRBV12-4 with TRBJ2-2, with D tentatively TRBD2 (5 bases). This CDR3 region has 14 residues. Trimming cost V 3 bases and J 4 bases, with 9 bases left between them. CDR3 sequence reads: CASSLATITGELFF. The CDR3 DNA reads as TGTGCCAGCAGTTTGGCGACTATCACCGGGGAGCTGTTTTTT.

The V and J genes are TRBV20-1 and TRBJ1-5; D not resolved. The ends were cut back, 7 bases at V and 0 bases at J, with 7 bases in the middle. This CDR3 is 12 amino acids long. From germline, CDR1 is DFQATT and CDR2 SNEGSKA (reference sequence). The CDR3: CSVRNSNQPQHF. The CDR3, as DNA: TGCAGTGTGCGCAATAGCAATCAGCCCCAGCATTTT.